This record concerns one T cell receptor beta chain sequence. Its antigen remains unknown. The assay was immunoSEQ multiplex PCR, and TCRdb's table has in-frame clones only and misses some. In the table there are tens of thousands of clones, approximately 87% of which are singletons. This specimen belongs to a study of T cells in localized non-small cell lung cancer. Germline CDR1 MNHEY, CDR2 SVGAGI. The CDR3 loop spans 12 amino acids. V gave up 6 bases and J gave up 3 bases, with 8 bases separating them. Study-level findings and limits: In adjacent lung appeared a median about 58 of the top 100 tumor clones. Exceeding tumor, uninvolved adjacent lung had the highest T cell clonality.

The starting material was peripheral blood, obtained before any cancer treatment. The source is a woman aged 35-75 years with stage I lung adenocarcinoma. V usage is TRBV6-5 and J usage is TRBJ1-1; possibly TRBD1 for D (6 bases). The CDR3 bases are TGTGCCAGCAGGAGACAGGACACTGAAGCTTTCTTT. Its translation is CASRRQDTEAFF.